This T cell receptor beta chain was found in a study of T-cell reconstitution after alpha-beta-depleted transplantation in children. Germline V gene data show CDR1 as MNHEY and CDR2 as SMNVEV (reference sequence). The CDR3 sequence is 17 residues long. V shed 3 bases and J shed 4 bases, with 18 bases lying between them. Researchers prepared the TCRbeta library using unique molecular identifiers, the study reports. TCRdb analysed the PCR reads with MiXCR anew, one entry per CDR3 protein. The repertoire holds 250,000 to 300,000 distinct CDR3 sequences, with roughly 9.5% as singletons. This clonotype was recorded at least ten times.

The sequence was collected from a human donor who donated a stem cell graft to a child with SCID. This chain joins TRBV27 and TRBJ2-2; D might be TRBD1 (6 bases). This material consisted of PBMCs from the stem cell graft donor, taken from the stem cell graft. Here the CDR3 DNA reads TGTGCCAGCAGTTTTCAGGGGTTTGGGCAAGGCACCGGGGAGCTGTTTTTT. This gives the protein CASSFQGFGQGTGELFF.